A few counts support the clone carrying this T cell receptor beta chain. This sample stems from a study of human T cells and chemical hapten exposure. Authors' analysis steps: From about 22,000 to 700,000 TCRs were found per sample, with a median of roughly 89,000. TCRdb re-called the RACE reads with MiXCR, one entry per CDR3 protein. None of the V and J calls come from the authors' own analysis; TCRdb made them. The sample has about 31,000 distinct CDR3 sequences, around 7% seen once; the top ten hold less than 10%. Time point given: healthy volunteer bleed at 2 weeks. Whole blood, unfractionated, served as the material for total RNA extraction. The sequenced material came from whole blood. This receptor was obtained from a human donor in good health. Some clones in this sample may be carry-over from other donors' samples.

The CDR3 nucleotides are TGTGCCAGCAGTGGGACAGCCTCTGGAAACACCATATATTTT. Encoded protein: CASSGTASGNTIYF. The chain employs TRBV6-1 and TRBJ1-3; possible D gene TRBD1, 6 bases. There are 14 residues in the CDR3. Germline V CDR1 and CDR2: MNHNS, SASEGT. Trimming stripped 4 bases from V and 0 bases from J, with 7 bases between.